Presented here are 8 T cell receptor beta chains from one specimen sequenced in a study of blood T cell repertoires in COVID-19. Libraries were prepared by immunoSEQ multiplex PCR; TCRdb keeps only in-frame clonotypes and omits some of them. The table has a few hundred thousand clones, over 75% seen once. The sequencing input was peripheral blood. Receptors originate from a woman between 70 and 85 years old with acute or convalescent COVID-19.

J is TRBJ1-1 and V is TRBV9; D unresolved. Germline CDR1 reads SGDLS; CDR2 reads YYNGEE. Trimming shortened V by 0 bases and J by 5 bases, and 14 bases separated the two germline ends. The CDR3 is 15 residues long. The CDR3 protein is CASSVVMGTGTEAFF. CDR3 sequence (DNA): TGTGCCAGCAGCGTAGTAATGGGCACGGGGACTGAAGCTTTCTTT. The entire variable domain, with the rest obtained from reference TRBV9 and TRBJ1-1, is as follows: DSGVTQTPKHLITATGQRVTLRCSPRSGDLSVYWYQQSLDQGLQFLIQYYNGEERAKGNILERFSAQQFPDLHSELNLSSLELGDSALYFCASSVVMGTGTEAFFGQGTRLTVV.

The CDR3: CASSPTGDILYGYTF. In DNA, the CDR3 is TGCGCCAGCAGTCCCACGGGGGATATTCTCTATGGCTACACCTTC. The chain uses TRBV23-1 and TRBJ1-2; D is perhaps TRBD1 (5 bases). TRBV23-1 is classed as an ORF, of uncertain function. The length of the CDR3 is 15 residues. V was clipped by 4 bases and J by 4 bases, with 16 bases between them.

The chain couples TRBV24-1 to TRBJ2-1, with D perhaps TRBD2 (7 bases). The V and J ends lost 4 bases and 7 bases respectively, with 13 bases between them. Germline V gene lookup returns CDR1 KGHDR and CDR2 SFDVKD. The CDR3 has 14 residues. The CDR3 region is CATSDPEGGNEQFF. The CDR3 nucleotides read TGTGCCACCAGTGACCCGGAGGGGGGGAATGAGCAGTTCTTC.

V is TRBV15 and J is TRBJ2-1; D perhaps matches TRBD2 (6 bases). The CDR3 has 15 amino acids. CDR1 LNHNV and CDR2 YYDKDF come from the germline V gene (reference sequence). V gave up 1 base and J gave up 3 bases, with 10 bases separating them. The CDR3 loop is CATSRGGGNYNEQFF. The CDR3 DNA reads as TGTGCCACCAGCAGAGGAGGCGGGAACTACAATGAGCAGTTCTTC.

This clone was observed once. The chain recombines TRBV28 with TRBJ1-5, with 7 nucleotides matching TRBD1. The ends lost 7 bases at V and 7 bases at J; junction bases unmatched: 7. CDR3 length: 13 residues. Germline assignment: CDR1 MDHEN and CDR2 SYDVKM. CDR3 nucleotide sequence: TGTGCCAGCAAACAGGGGAACAGGCAGCCCCAGCATTTT. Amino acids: CASKQGNRQPQHF.

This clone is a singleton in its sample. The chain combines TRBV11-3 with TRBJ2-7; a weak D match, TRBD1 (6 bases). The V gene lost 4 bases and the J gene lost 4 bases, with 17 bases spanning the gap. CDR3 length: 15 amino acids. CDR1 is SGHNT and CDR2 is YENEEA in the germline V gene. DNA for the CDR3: TGTGCCAGCAGCTCCGGGACAAGAGGGCTTTACGAGCAGTACTTC. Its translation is CASSSGTRGLYEQYF.

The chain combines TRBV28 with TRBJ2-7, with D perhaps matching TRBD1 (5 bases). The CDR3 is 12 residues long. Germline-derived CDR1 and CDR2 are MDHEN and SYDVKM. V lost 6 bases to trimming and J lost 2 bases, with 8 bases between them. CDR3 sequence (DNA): TGTGCCAGCAGCGGACACCCCTACGAGCAGTACTTC. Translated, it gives CASSGHPYEQYF.

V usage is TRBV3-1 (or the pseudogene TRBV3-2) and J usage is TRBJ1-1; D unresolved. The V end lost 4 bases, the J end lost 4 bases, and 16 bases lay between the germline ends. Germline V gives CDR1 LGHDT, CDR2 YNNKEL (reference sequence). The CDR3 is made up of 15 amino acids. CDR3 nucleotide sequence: TGTGCCAGCAGCCCTCCTGCGAGAGGGATCACTGAAGCTTTCTTT. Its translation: CASSPPARGITEAFF.